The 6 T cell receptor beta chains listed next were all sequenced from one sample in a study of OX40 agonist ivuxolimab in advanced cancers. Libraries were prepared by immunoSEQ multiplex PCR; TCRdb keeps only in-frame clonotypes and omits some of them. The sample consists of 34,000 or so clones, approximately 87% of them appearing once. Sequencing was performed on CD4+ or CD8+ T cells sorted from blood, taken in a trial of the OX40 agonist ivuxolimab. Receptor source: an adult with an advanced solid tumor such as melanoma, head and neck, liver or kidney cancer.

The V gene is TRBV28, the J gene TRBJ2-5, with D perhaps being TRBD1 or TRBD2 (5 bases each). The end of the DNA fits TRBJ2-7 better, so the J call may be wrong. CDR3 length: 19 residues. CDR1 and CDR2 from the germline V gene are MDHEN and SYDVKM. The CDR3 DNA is TGTGCCAGCATCAACTGGGGGATCCTCCTCCCTCCCGTACCTTACGAGCAGTACTTC. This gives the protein CASINWGILLPPVPYEQYF.

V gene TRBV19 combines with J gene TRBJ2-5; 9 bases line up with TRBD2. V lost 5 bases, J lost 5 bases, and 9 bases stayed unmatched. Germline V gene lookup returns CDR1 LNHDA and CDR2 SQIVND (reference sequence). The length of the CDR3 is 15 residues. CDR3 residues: CASSLWTSAEETQYF. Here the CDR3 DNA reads TGTGCCAGTAGTCTGTGGACTAGCGCTGAGGAGACCCAGTACTTC. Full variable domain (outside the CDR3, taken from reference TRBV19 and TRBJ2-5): DGGITQSPKYLFRKEGQNVTLSCEQNLNHDAMYWYRQDPGQGLRLIYYSQIVNDFQKGDIAEGYSVSREKKESFPLTVTSAQKNPTAFYLCASSLWTSAEETQYFGPGTRLLVL.

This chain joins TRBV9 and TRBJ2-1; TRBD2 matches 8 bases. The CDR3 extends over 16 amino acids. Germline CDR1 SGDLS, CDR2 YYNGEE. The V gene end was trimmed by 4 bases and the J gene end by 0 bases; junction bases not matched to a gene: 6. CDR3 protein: CASSPNSGTSYNEQFF. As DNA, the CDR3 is TGTGCCAGCAGCCCCAATAGCGGGACCTCCTACAATGAGCAGTTCTTC.

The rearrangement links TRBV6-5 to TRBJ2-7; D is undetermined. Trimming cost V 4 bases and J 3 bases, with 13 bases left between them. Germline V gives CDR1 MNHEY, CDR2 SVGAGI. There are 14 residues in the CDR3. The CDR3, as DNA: TGTGCCAGCAGTTTTGGCCCTTCCTTCTACGAGCAGTACTTC. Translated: CASSFGPSFYEQYF.

In DNA form, the CDR3 reads TGCGCCAGCAGTGAGTCGGGGCAGGCCTGGGCTTTCTTT. It specifies CASSESGQAWAFF. The chain employs TRBV10-2 and TRBJ1-1; D is possibly TRBD1 (5 bases). Germline CDR1 is WSHSY and CDR2 is SAAADI. With 0 bases removed from V and 11 bases from J, the gap between germline ends came to 13 bases. The CDR3 sequence is 13 residues long.

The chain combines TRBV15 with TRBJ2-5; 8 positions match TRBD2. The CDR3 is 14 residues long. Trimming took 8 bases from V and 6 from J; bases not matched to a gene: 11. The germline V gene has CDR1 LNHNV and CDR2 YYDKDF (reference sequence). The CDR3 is CATERAGGVKTQYF. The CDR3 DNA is TGTGCCACCGAGCGCGCGGGGGGTGTAAAGACCCAGTACTTC.